The 26 T cell receptor beta chains presented below share a single source sample, sequenced in a study of T cell changes during pregnancy in multiple sclerosis. TCRdb's table, derived via immunoSEQ multiplex PCR, lists solely in-frame clones and lacks some. In the table there are about 76,000 clones, less than 95% of which are singletons. Sequenced material: peripheral blood, taken in the third trimester of pregnancy. The receptor source for this set is a female donor with multiple sclerosis, enrolled in a pregnancy study.

The chain combines TRBV27 with TRBJ1-4, with D possibly TRBD1 on 5 matching bases. CDR1 is MNHEY and CDR2 is SMNVEV in the germline V gene (reference sequence). With 1 base removed from V and 3 bases from J, the gap between germline ends came to 6 bases. The length of the CDR3 is 14 residues. The CDR3 reads CASSLWGPNEKLFF. The CDR3 region has the DNA TGTGCCAGCAGTTTATGGGGCCCTAATGAAAAACTGTTTTTT. The full variable domain, completed using reference TRBV27 and TRBJ1-4, is EAQVTQNPRYLITVTGKKLTVTCSQNMNHEYMSWYRQDPGLGLRQIYYSMNVEVTDKGDVPEGYKVSRKEKRNFPLILESPSPNQTSLYFCASSLWGPNEKLFFGSGTQLSVL.

This chain connects TRBV6-5 to TRBJ2-2, with 7 nucleotides matching TRBD1. Germline V gives CDR1 MNHEY, CDR2 SVGAGI. The CDR3 runs 16 residues. The V segment lost 3 bases and the J segment 5 bases; nucleotides outside the gene matches: 9. The chain's CDR3 is CASSYEGARGTGELFF. The CDR3 DNA follows: TGTGCCAGCAGTTATGAGGGGGCGAGAGGAACCGGGGAGCTGTTTTTT.

This clone came up once. In nucleotides, the CDR3 is TGTGCCAGCAGCTCCGACCGCTATGGACAGACCTTC. It is translated as CASSSDRYGQTF. J is TRBJ1-2 and V is TRBV9; D may be TRBD1 (6 bases). Germline CDR1 SGDLS, CDR2 YYNGEE. This CDR3 contains 12 residues. The germline V and J ends were trimmed by 4 bases and 14 bases, with 18 bases remaining between them. The full variable domain, its missing parts supplied by reference TRBV9 and TRBJ1-2, is DSGVTQTPKHLITATGQRVTLRCSPRSGDLSVYWYQQSLDQGLQFLIQYYNGEERAKGNILERFSAQQFPDLHSELNLSSLELGDSALYFCASSSDRYGQTFGSGTRLTVV.

The chain recombines TRBV5-6 with TRBJ1-1, with unresolved D. CDR3 length: 14 amino acids. Germline CDR1 reads SGHDT; CDR2 reads YYEEEE. Trimming took off 3 bases at V and 4 bases at J, with 13 bases between the two ends. CDR3 residues: CASSSGLRVTEAFF. The DNA of the CDR3 is TGTGCCAGCAGCTCCGGGTTGCGTGTCACTGAAGCTTTCTTT. The full variable domain, completed using reference TRBV5-6 and TRBJ1-1, is DAGVTQSPTHLIKTRGQQVTLRCSPKSGHDTVSWYQQALGQGPQFIFQYYEEEERQRGNFPDRFSGHQFPNYSSELNVNALLLGDSALYLCASSSGLRVTEAFFGQGTRLTVV.

This rearrangement joins TRBV2 to TRBJ1-4, with 7 bases that match TRBD1. Germline V gene data show CDR1 as SNHLY and CDR2 as FYNNEI. The CDR3 spans 15 residues. After removal of 4 bases from V and 8 bases from J, the junction contained 10 bases not matched to a gene. CDR3 protein: CASSGPTGTREKLFF. For the CDR3, the DNA is TGTGCCAGCAGTGGGCCGACAGGGACAAGGGAAAAACTGTTTTTT.

This clone was detected only once. The genes are TRBV10-3 and TRBJ1-1; D unclear. Germline lookup yields CDR1 ENHRY and CDR2 SYGVKD. Trimming stripped 6 bases from V and 4 bases from J, with 21 bases between. This CDR3 comprises 16 residues. CDR3 DNA sequence: TGTGCCATCAGGGCCGATATGTTGGGCGCAGGCACTGAAGCTTTCTTT. Its translation is CAIRADMLGAGTEAFF.

The chain couples TRBV9 to TRBJ2-2, with 10 bases fitting TRBD2. CDR3 length: 16 amino acids. Germline CDR1 reads SGDLS; CDR2 reads YYNGEE. V was clipped by 4 bases and J by 3 bases; unmatched bases: 6. The CDR3 DNA is TGTGCCAGCAGCCTTGGTAGCGGGGGGCACACCGGGGAGCTGTTTTTT. As protein: CASSLGSGGHTGELFF.

The chain combines TRBV18 with TRBJ1-5, with D perhaps matching TRBD1 (5 bases). The CDR3 spans 14 residues. V was clipped by 5 bases and J by 4 bases, with 12 bases between them. Per germline, CDR1 KGHSH and CDR2 LQKENI. CDR3: CASSSGLMNQPQHF. The CDR3 DNA reads TGTGCCAGCTCATCGGGACTGATGAATCAGCCCCAGCATTTT.

The rearrangement uses TRBV7-2 and TRBJ2-7; possible D gene TRBD1, 5 bases. The CDR3 totals 13 residues. Trimming pared 4 bases from V and 6 bases from J, leaving 13 bases between. Germline CDR1 SGHTA, CDR2 FQGNSA. CDR3 sequence: CASSYSDIAEQYF. The DNA of the CDR3 is TGTGCCAGCAGCTACTCGGACATCGCCGAGCAGTACTTC.

This rearrangement joins TRBV5-4 to TRBJ2-3; TRBD1 agrees at 11 bases. Germline V lookup: CDR1 SGHNT, CDR2 YYREEE (reference sequence). V trimming: 5 bases; J trimming: 5 bases; junction bases outside the gene matches: 10. This CDR3 region has 16 residues. The CDR3 DNA follows: TGTGCCAGCAGTTCTGCCGGGACAGGGGGACAAGATACGCAGTATTTT. Amino acids: CASSSAGTGGQDTQYF.

The chain recombines TRBV7-3 with TRBJ1-1; no definite D call. The V gene's germline CDR1 is SGHTA and CDR2 FQGTGA. V was trimmed by 3 bases and J by 2 bases, leaving 7 bases between them. The CDR3 spans 13 residues. The DNA of the CDR3 is TGTGCCAGCAGCTTTAACAGTAACACTGAAGCTTTCTTT. Its protein product is CASSFNSNTEAFF.

This chain uses TRBV27 with TRBJ1-4; D might be TRBD1 (6 bases). The ends were cut back, 3 bases at V and 2 bases at J, with 10 bases in the middle. This CDR3 is built from 15 residues. The germline V gene has CDR1 MNHEY and CDR2 SMNVEV (reference sequence). CDR3: CASSLYRATNEKLFF. In DNA form, the CDR3 reads TGTGCCAGCAGTTTGTACAGGGCTACTAATGAAAAACTGTTTTTT.

The V call is TRBV30, the J call TRBJ2-2; 7 bases align to TRBD1. The CDR3 extends over 15 amino acids. J lost 5 bases, V lost 4 bases, and 10 bases had no gene match. Germline V gene data show CDR1 as GTSNPN and CDR2 as SVGIG (reference sequence). The DNA for the CDR3 is TGTGCCTGGACCTCCGGGACAGTTTCAACCGGGGAGCTGTTTTTT. This sequence encodes CAWTSGTVSTGELFF.

This chain joins TRBV14 and TRBJ2-7, with D maybe TRBD2 (7 bases). The germline gives CDR1 SGHDN, CDR2 FVKESK. Trimming pared 1 base from V and 5 bases from J, leaving 12 bases between. The CDR3 spans 14 residues. The DNA of the CDR3 is TGTGCCAGCAGCCAAGTTGGAGGGGGGGACGAGCAGTACTTC. Translated: CASSQVGGGDEQYF. The variable domain in full, completed from reference TRBV14 and TRBJ2-7, reads EAGVTQFPSHSVIEKGQTVTLRCDPISGHDNLYWYRRVMGKEIKFLLHFVKESKQDESGMPNNRFLAERTGGTYSTLKVQPAELEDSGVYFCASSQVGGGDEQYFGPGTRLTVT.

The V call is TRBV10-3, the J call TRBJ1-1; 7 positions agree with TRBD1. The CDR3 loop spans 14 amino acids. Per germline, CDR1 ENHRY and CDR2 SYGVKD. V was clipped by 7 bases and J by 4 bases; unmatched bases: 9. The CDR3 loop is CAITDRVTTTEAFF. CDR3 bases: TGTGCCATCACCGACAGGGTAACCACCACTGAAGCTTTCTTT.

V and J are TRBV6-5 and TRBJ1-2; TRBD1 might be the D (5 bases). V was trimmed by 4 bases and J by 4 bases, leaving 16 bases between them. The CDR3 is 15 residues long. Germline lookup yields CDR1 MNHEY and CDR2 SVGAGI. The CDR3 region is CASSLDSSLFYGYTF. CDR3 coding DNA: TGTGCCAGCAGTTTAGACAGCTCCCTTTTCTATGGCTACACCTTC.

J is TRBJ1-5 and V is TRBV7-9; 7 bases fit TRBD1. Unmatched junction bases numbered 8, after V lost 2 bases and J lost 4 bases. The CDR3 is 16 residues long. Germline assignment: CDR1 SEHNR and CDR2 FQNEAQ (reference sequence). The CDR3 region is CASSLHLGTENQPQHF. In DNA form, the CDR3 reads TGTGCCAGCAGCTTACATCTCGGGACAGAGAATCAGCCCCAGCATTTT.

The chain carries TRBV25-1 and TRBJ2-3, with TRBD1 identical over 8 bases. The J segment lost 1 base and the V segment lost 3 bases, leaving 9 bases of the junction unmatched. The CDR3 is 17 residues long. Germline V CDR1 and CDR2: MGHDK, SYGVNS. In nucleotides, the CDR3 is TGTGCCAGCAGTGACTACATCCAGGACAGGGGCACAGATACGCAGTATTTT. Protein product: CASSDYIQDRGTDTQYF.

V is TRBV4-3 and J is TRBJ1-6, with D possibly matching TRBD1 (5 bases). There are 15 residues in the CDR3. Germline CDR1 LGHNA, CDR2 YSLEER. Trimming left V 0 bases short and J 8 bases short, with 11 bases between. CDR3 nucleotides: TGCGCCAGCAGCCAAGATAGGGGCTTCGATTCACCCCTCCACTTT. Encoded protein: CASSQDRGFDSPLHF.

This rearrangement joins TRBV6-6 to TRBJ2-1; 10 bases fit TRBD2. The CDR3 runs 15 residues. The germline gives CDR1 MNHNY, CDR2 SVGAGI (reference sequence). With 4 bases clipped from V and 7 bases from J, the junction kept 7 bases outside the gene matches. The CDR3 sequence: CASSSPAGGQNEQFF. The CDR3 DNA follows: TGTGCCAGCAGTTCACCAGCGGGGGGGCAGAATGAGCAGTTCTTC.

The chain employs TRBV14 and TRBJ2-3; possibly TRBD1 for D (7 bases). This CDR3 region has 17 residues. Germline V CDR1 and CDR2: SGHDN, FVKESK. Trimming pared 4 bases from V and 1 base from J, leaving 18 bases between. CDR3 region: CASSRDQGGLGTDTQYF. The DNA of the CDR3 is TGTGCCAGCAGCCGAGATCAGGGGGGTTTAGGCACAGATACGCAGTATTTT. The full variable domain, its missing parts supplied by reference TRBV14 and TRBJ2-3, is EAGVTQFPSHSVIEKGQTVTLRCDPISGHDNLYWYRRVMGKEIKFLLHFVKESKQDESGMPNNRFLAERTGGTYSTLKVQPAELEDSGVYFCASSRDQGGLGTDTQYFGPGTRLTVL.

The chain recombines TRBV7-2 with TRBJ1-1, with 7 bases fitting TRBD1. Germline V gene lookup returns CDR1 SGHTA and CDR2 FQGNSA. The CDR3 extends over 16 amino acids. The V segment lost 5 bases and the J segment 0 bases; nucleotides outside the gene matches: 9. The CDR3 bases are TGTGCCAGCAGCCTCGGACAGGTTATTATGAACACTGAAGCTTTCTTT. Translation: CASSLGQVIMNTEAFF.

The V gene is TRBV7-8, the J gene TRBJ2-7; 10 bases agree with TRBD2. CDR1 and CDR2 (germline): SGHVS, FQNEAQ. V was pared by 2 bases and J by 3 bases, with 13 bases of the junction left unmatched. The CDR3 consists of 18 residues. CDR3: CASSLNLPTSGEFYEQYF. DNA for the CDR3: TGTGCCAGCAGCTTAAATCTACCCACTAGCGGGGAATTCTACGAGCAGTACTTC.

V and J are TRBV2 and TRBJ1-6; 8 bases agree with TRBD1. Germline V CDR1 and CDR2: SNHLY, FYNNEI. The CDR3 runs 14 residues. After removal of 4 bases from V and 10 bases from J, the junction contained 6 bases not matched to a gene. The CDR3 region is CASSATGGRSPLHF. The CDR3 DNA reads as TGTGCCAGCAGTGCCACAGGGGGACGATCACCCCTCCACTTT.

The chain has TRBV6-1 and TRBJ2-1, with 8 bases aligning to TRBD1. The CDR3 is 15 residues long. V shed 4 bases and J 3 bases; nucleotides not matched to a gene: 5. The V gene's germline CDR1 is MNHNS and CDR2 SASEGT. The CDR3 is CASSADRGYYNEQFF. The CDR3 DNA is TGTGCCAGCAGTGCAGACAGGGGATACTACAATGAGCAGTTCTTC.

The chain combines TRBV7-2 with TRBJ1-2, with a weak D call TRBD1 (6 bases). V lost 5 bases and J 5 bases, leaving 12 bases between the germline ends. Germline V gene sequence: CDR1 SGHTA, CDR2 FQGNSA. The CDR3 spans 13 residues. The CDR3 DNA reads as TGTGCCAGCAGCACCCCACAGGGATATGGCTACACCTTC. Protein product: CASSTPQGYGYTF.